This TCR beta chain was sequenced during a study of early T cells in non-severe SARS-CoV-2 infection. Study-wide background: The study sequenced bulk RNA from unsorted whole blood, with chains unpaired. General study findings and limits: The VDJdb matching leaned toward anti-spike CD8 responses and overlooked private and CD4 specificities.

This CDR3 comprises 15 residues. V lost 3 bases to trimming and J lost 0 bases, with 9 bases between them. Germline CDR1 reads SEHNR; CDR2 reads FQNEAQ (reference sequence). Unique molecular identifiers (one per individual cDNA molecule) were attached. TCRdb passed the 5' RACE reads through MiXCR, listing each CDR3 protein once. This table has tens of thousands of distinct CDR3 sequences, more than 10% appearing once. With regard to this clonotype: Its antigen remains unknown.

The material sequenced was whole blood. The chain carries TRBV7-9 and TRBJ2-1; D is perhaps TRBD2 (6 bases). The receptor was derived from an adult who was a healthcare worker with PCR-confirmed SARS-CoV-2 infection or an uninfected control (not recorded which). As DNA, the CDR3 is TGTGCCAGCAGCTTTACCGGGAGCTCCTACAATGAGCAGTTCTTC. It specifies CASSFTGSSYNEQFF.